Each of the 17 T cell receptor beta chains below was sequenced from the same sample in a study of blood T cell repertoires in COVID-19. Profiled with immunoSEQ multiplex PCR; TCRdb holds only in-frame clones, not every one. The sample contains tens of thousands of clones, about four fifths of which appear only once. Material: peripheral blood. Source of these receptors: a woman aged 55-69 years with acute or convalescent COVID-19.

The chain joins TRBV5-4 to TRBJ1-1; 8 bases match TRBD1. This CDR3 has 15 residues. Germline-derived CDR1 and CDR2 are SGHNT and YYREEE (reference sequence). V lost 4 bases, J lost 3 bases, and 8 bases stayed unmatched. CDR3 nucleotides: TGTGCCAGCAGCCCGGGACAGGATAGGCACACTGAAGCTTTCTTT. It specifies CASSPGQDRHTEAFF.

The rearrangement joins TRBV10-3 to TRBJ1-2, with 11 bases lining up with TRBD1. The ends lost 3 bases at V and 7 bases at J; junction bases unmatched: 4. CDR1 and CDR2 from the germline V gene are ENHRY and SYGVKD. This CDR3 contains 14 residues. The CDR3 DNA reads as TGTGCCATCAGTGACGGGACAGGGGGATCTGGCTACACCTTC. It yields the protein CAISDGTGGSGYTF.

This clone was detected only once. The chain carries TRBV7-8 and TRBJ2-7, with 10 bases matching TRBD2. The CDR3 consists of 14 residues. CDR1 is SGHVS and CDR2 is FQNEAQ in the germline V gene. The V segment lost 2 bases and the J segment 6 bases; nucleotides outside the gene matches: 4. The chain's CDR3 is CASSLSSGGREQYV. Here the CDR3 DNA reads TGTGCCAGCAGCTTAAGTAGCGGGGGGCGCGAGCAGTACGTC.

The rearrangement links TRBV30 to TRBJ2-3, with 8 bases matching TRBD1. This CDR3 spans 18 amino acids. Per germline, CDR1 GTSNPN and CDR2 SVGIG (reference sequence). Trimming cost V 2 bases and J 6 bases; bases outside gene matches: 19. The CDR3 is CAWSIESRDRFYWDTQYF. DNA of the CDR3: TGTGCCTGGAGTATAGAATCCCGGGACAGGTTTTATTGGGATACGCAGTATTTT.

This chain connects TRBV5-1 to TRBJ2-7, with a tentative D call TRBD2 (5 bases). Germline V CDR1 and CDR2: SGHRS, YFSETQ. The CDR3 is 14 amino acids. V was clipped by 3 bases and J by 5 bases, with 15 bases between them. CDR3 sequence: CASSSGNFGDEQYV. CDR3 nucleotides: TGCGCCAGCAGCTCCGGGAATTTTGGGGACGAGCAGTACGTC.

J is TRBJ2-5 and V is TRBV19, with 11 bases matching TRBD1. After removal of 0 bases from V and 3 bases from J, the junction contained 3 bases not matched to a gene. The CDR3 is made up of 16 amino acids. Germline lookup yields CDR1 LNHDA and CDR2 SQIVND (reference sequence). The CDR3 is CASSIDRTGGKETQYF. The CDR3 DNA reads as TGTGCCAGTAGTATAGATAGGACAGGGGGCAAAGAGACCCAGTACTTC. The full variable domain, completed using reference TRBV19 and TRBJ2-5, is DGGITQSPKYLFRKEGQNVTLSCEQNLNHDAMYWYRQDPGQGLRLIYYSQIVNDFQKGDIAEGYSVSREKKESFPLTVTSAQKNPTAFYLCASSIDRTGGKETQYFGPGTRLLVL.

The CDR3 DNA follows: TGTGCCAGCAGCAGTCTCCGGGACAGGGTAATGAACACTGAAGCTTTCTTT. Translating it yields CASSSLRDRVMNTEAFF. The chain has TRBV21-1 and TRBJ1-1; TRBD1 was called by the table and not checked on the DNA. TRBV21-1 is recorded as a pseudogene. The CDR3 extends over 17 amino acids.

This clone showed up just once. The gene calls are TRBV5-6 and TRBJ1-1; no reliable D call. V lost 6 bases, J lost 1 base, and 13 bases lay in between. Germline assignment: CDR1 SGHDT and CDR2 YYEEEE. The CDR3 extends over 14 amino acids. The CDR3 is CASTSLGRNTEAFF. The CDR3 DNA follows: TGTGCCAGCACCTCCCTGGGGAGGAACACTGAAGCTTTCTTT.

This chain joins TRBV28 and TRBJ2-1, with 7 bases lining up with TRBD1. This CDR3 region has 11 residues. V lost 4 bases to trimming and J lost 10 bases; unmatched junction nucleotides: 1. CDR1 and CDR2 (germline): MDHEN, SYDVKM. CDR3 amino acids: CASSSGQEQFF. The DNA of the CDR3 is TGTGCCAGCAGTTCGGGACAGGAGCAGTTCTTC.

The V gene is TRBV10-3, the J gene TRBJ2-7; a possible D gene is TRBD1 (5 bases). V was shortened by 0 bases and J by 5 bases, with 11 bases between the two germline ends. The CDR3 runs to 14 residues. Per the germline V gene, CDR1 is ENHRY and CDR2 is SYGVKD. CDR3 DNA: TGTGCCATCAGTGAGTCGATGACAGCGCACGAGCAGTACTTC. This sequence encodes CAISESMTAHEQYF.

Comments on this clone: Other DNA sequences of this sample code for an identical CDR3. V is TRBV29-1 and J is TRBJ1-2, with a possible D match to TRBD1 (5 bases). There are 12 residues in the CDR3. Trimming took 3 bases from V and 3 from J, leaving 8 bases between them. The germline gives CDR1 SQVTM, CDR2 ANQGSEA. In nucleotides, the CDR3 is TGCAGCGTTGATCCGGGGGACTATGGCTACACCTTC. This encodes CSVDPGDYGYTF.

The chain links TRBV7-3 to TRBJ2-6, with D perhaps matching TRBD1 (6 bases). Trimming removed 5 bases from V and 3 bases from J, with 11 bases in between. Per germline, CDR1 SGHTA and CDR2 FQGTGA. The CDR3 loop spans 15 amino acids. CDR3 sequence (DNA): TGTGCCAGCAGCATAAACAGGGTTGGGGCCAACGTCCTGACTTTC. As protein: CASSINRVGANVLTF.

The chain carries TRBV9 and TRBJ2-1; D possibly corresponds to TRBD2 (6 bases). The length of the CDR3 is 14 residues. Trimming shortened V by 3 bases and J by 10 bases, and 17 bases separated the two germline ends. The germline CDR1 and CDR2 sequences are SGDLS and YYNGEE. For the CDR3, the DNA is TGTGCCAGCAGCGAGGCGGGGCGGAGGTTGGAGCAGTTCTTC. It codes for CASSEAGRRLEQFF.

This rearrangement joins TRBV18 to TRBJ1-1; D remains ambiguous. This CDR3 contains 13 residues. Germline CDR1 is KGHSH and CDR2 is LQKENI. Between the trimmed V and J ends, which lost 2 bases and 1 base, there was a span of 5 bases. CDR3 sequence reads: CASSPAANTEAFF. CDR3 in DNA: TGTGCCAGCTCACCAGCGGCGAACACTGAAGCTTTCTTT.

This chain links TRBV7-2 with TRBJ1-5; D not certain. The CDR3 extends over 13 amino acids. The germline V gene has CDR1 SGHTA and CDR2 FQGNSA. V dropped 1 base and J dropped 6 bases, with 7 bases sitting between them. CDR3 coding DNA: TGTGCCAGCAGCTTAGGGCCCCTTCAGCCCCAGCATTTT. It specifies CASSLGPLQPQHF. The full variable domain, in which reference TRBV7-2 and TRBJ1-5 provide the parts outside the CDR3, is GAGVSQSPSNKVTEKGKDVELRCDPISGHTALYWYRQSLGQGLEFLIYFQGNSAPDKSGLPSDRFSAERTGGSVSTLTIQRTQQEDSAVYLCASSLGPLQPQHFGDGTRLSIL.

The chain couples TRBV19 to TRBJ2-7, with D possibly TRBD2 on 5 matching bases. The V gene lost 4 bases and the J gene lost 3 bases, with 13 bases spanning the gap. Germline V gene sequence: CDR1 LNHDA, CDR2 SQIVND (reference sequence). The CDR3 covers 14 residues. The CDR3: CASSSDSAGYEQYF. Written as DNA, the CDR3 is TGTGCCAGTAGTAGCGATTCCGCGGGCTACGAGCAGTACTTC.

The chain uses TRBV6-5 and TRBJ2-1; D call uncertain. The CDR3 is 11 amino acids. Germline V gene data show CDR1 as MNHEY and CDR2 as SVGAGI. Between the trimmed V and J ends, which lost 3 bases and 10 bases, there was a span of 7 bases. The CDR3 reads CASSYLGEQFF. The CDR3 nucleotides are TGTGCCAGCAGTTATCTGGGCGAGCAGTTCTTC.